This record concerns one TCR beta chain sequence. Its target is unknown. The study ran its PCR with 60 Vbeta and 13 Jbeta primers. Clones were read by immunoSEQ multiplex PCR, and TCRdb kept only the in-frame ones, dropping some. The sample holds about 99,000 clones, approximately 80% seen once. This specimen comes from a study of cytomegalovirus exposure and HLA in healthy donors. Findings and caveats of the study: Many donors shared some public TCRs, even though most TCR sequences were rare. Later on, an analysis showed TCR association rates differing by HLA locus, with DRB1 the most and HLA-C the fewest.

Germline lookup yields CDR1 WSHSY and CDR2 SAAADI. This CDR3 is 13 amino acids long. V lost 2 bases and J 5 bases, leaving 6 bases between the germline ends. V is TRBV10-2 and J is TRBJ1-4, with a tentative D call TRBD1 (6 bases). The sequenced material came from PBMCs. The TCR originated in a male donor in good health and CMV-seropositive. This chain's CDR3 is CASSEGGNEKLFF. CDR3 DNA sequence: TGCGCCAGCAGTGAGGGGGGCAATGAAAAACTGTTTTTT.